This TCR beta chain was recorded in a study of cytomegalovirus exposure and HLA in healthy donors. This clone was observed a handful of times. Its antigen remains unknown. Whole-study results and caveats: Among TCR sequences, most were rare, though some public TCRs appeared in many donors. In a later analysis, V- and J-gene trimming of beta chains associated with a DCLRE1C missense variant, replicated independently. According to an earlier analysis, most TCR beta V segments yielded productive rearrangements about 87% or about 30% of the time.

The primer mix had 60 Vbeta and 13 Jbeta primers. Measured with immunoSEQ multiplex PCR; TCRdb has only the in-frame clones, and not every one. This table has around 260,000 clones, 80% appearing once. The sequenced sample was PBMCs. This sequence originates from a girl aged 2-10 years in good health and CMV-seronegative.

DNA of the CDR3: TGTGCAAGTCGCCCCTCTTTCCGCTCCTACGAGCAGTACTTC. It yields the protein CASRPSFRSYEQYF. The V call is TRBV12-2, the J call TRBJ2-7; the D call of TRBD2 is as the table states it, not checked on the DNA. TRBV12-2 is annotated as a pseudogene. This CDR3 contains 14 residues.